The TCR beta chain under discussion was sequenced for a study of blood T cell repertoires in COVID-19. On the study more broadly: Acute-phase and convalescent COVID-19 samples originated in the United States, Italy and Spain. T cells, B-cell-depleted T cells, or PBMCs provided the cDNA or gDNA that served as material.

The germline gives CDR1 MNHEY, CDR2 SVGAGI. The CDR3 contains 14 residues. The V gene lost 0 bases and the J gene lost 2 bases, with 7 bases spanning the gap. In the original workflow: Quantification of nucleated cells was approximated via reference gene primer amplification. TCRdb's copy holds only in-frame clones and misses some; the assay was immunoSEQ multiplex PCR. D and trimming were read from the DNA, whereas the V and J calls and clone size are those reported in that table. Altogether more than 300,000 clones are present, roughly 86% being singletons, with the ten largest covering 10%. This clonotype originated in a woman aged 30 to 39 with COVID-19, enrolled during active disease. The chain carries TRBV6-5 and TRBJ1-2; no clear D gene. The sequenced material came from peripheral blood. The CDR3 is CASSYSGVNYGYTF. DNA for the CDR3: TGTGCCAGCAGTTACTCCGGGGTAAACTATGGCTACACCTTC.